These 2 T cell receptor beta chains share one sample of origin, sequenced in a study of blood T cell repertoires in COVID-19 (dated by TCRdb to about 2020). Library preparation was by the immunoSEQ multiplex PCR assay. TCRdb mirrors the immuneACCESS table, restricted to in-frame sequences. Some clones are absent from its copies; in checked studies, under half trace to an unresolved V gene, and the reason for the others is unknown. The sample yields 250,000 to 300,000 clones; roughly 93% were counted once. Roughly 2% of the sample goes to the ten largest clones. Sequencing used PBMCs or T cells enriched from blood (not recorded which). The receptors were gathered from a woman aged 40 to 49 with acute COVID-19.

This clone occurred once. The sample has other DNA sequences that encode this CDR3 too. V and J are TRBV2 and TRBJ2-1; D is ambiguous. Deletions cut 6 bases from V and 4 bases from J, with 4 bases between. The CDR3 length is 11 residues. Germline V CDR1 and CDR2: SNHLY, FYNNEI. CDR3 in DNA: TGTGCCAGCAGCCCTTACAATGAGCAGTTCTTC. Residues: CASSPYNEQFF.

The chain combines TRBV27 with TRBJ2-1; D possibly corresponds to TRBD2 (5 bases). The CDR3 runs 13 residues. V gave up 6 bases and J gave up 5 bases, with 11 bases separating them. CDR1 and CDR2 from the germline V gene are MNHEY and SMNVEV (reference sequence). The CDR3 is CASSDLANNEQFF. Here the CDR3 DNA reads TGTGCCAGCAGCGATCTAGCAAACAATGAGCAGTTCTTC.